Shown below are 9 T cell receptor beta chains from a single sample sequenced in a study of breast tumors, draining lymph nodes, adjacent tissues. Using its own MiXCR run on the multiplex PCR reads, TCRdb lists one record per CDR3 protein. The sample lists about 230,000 distinct CDR3 sequences, about 30% occurring once. Samples came from axillary lymph nodes draining the breast cancer. Sequences were obtained from axillary lymph node tissue. All receptors come from a female donor with breast cancer. Some clones in this sample may be carry-over from other donors' samples.

This clonotype was observed at least ten times. The rearrangement links TRBV7-9 to TRBJ1-2; possible D gene TRBD1, 6 bases. The CDR3 sequence is 13 residues long. Germline CDR1 reads SEHNR; CDR2 reads FQNEAQ (reference sequence). V lost 5 bases, J lost 4 bases, and 11 bases lay in between. CDR3 residues: CASSPRQVYGYTF. CDR3 DNA sequence: TGTGCCAGCAGCCCCCGACAGGTCTATGGCTACACCTTC. Filled out from reference TRBV7-9 and TRBJ1-2, the complete variable domain reads DTGVSQNPRHKITKRGQNVTFRCDPISEHNRLYWYRQTLGQGPEFLTYFQNEAQLEKSRLLSDRFSAERPKGSFSTLEIQRTEQGDSAMYLCASSPRQVYGYTFGSGTRLTVV.

This clonotype was counted at least ten times. This chain uses TRBV10-3 with TRBJ2-7; TRBD2 matches at 9 bases. The CDR3 is 15 residues long. Germline CDR1 and CDR2: ENHRY and SYGVKD. V trimming: 2 bases; J trimming: 4 bases; junction bases outside the gene matches: 6. In DNA, the CDR3 is TGTGCCATCAGTGAGCGGGTAGCGGGAGCTTACGAGCAGTACTTC. Its translation: CAISERVAGAYEQYF.

There are many counts of this clonotype. This chain connects TRBV2 to TRBJ2-2; 8 nucleotides agree with TRBD1. From germline, CDR1 is SNHLY and CDR2 FYNNEI. This CDR3 spans 13 amino acids. J gave up 7 bases and V 6 bases, and 4 bases lay outside the gene matches. This chain's CDR3 is CASRDRAVGELFF. CDR3 coding DNA: TGTGCCAGCAGGGACAGGGCGGTCGGGGAGCTGTTTTTT.

V gene TRBV20-1 combines with J gene TRBJ1-4; 9 bases map to TRBD1. V was clipped by 1 base and J by 7 bases; unmatched bases: 4. CDR3 length: 14 residues. In germline, CDR1 is DFQATT, CDR2 SNEGSKA (reference sequence). CDR3 residues: CSARADRGGEKLFF. The CDR3 DNA sequence: TGCAGTGCTAGAGCGGACAGGGGAGGTGAAAAACTGTTTTTT.

This clonotype was seen at least ten times. The chain combines TRBV20-1 with TRBJ2-7, with TRBD1 matching over 8 bases. The germline V gene has CDR1 DFQATT and CDR2 SNEGSKA (reference sequence). The CDR3 extends over 15 amino acids. V was pared by 1 base and J by 2 bases, with 7 bases of the junction left unmatched. The DNA for the CDR3 is TGCAGTGCTAGAGGCCGGGACAGGTATACCTACGAGCAGTACTTC. It specifies CSARGRDRYTYEQYF.

With respect to this clonotype: A much larger clone differs by one base, so this may be a read error. The V and J genes are TRBV18 and TRBJ2-7, with 7 bases that match TRBD1. There are 15 residues in the CDR3. Germline V gene data show CDR1 as KGHSH and CDR2 as LQKENI. CDR3: CASPPYRDSTYEQYF. The DNA of the CDR3 is TGTGCCAGCCCACCTTACCGGGACAGCACCTACGAGCAGTACTTC.

A remark on this clonotype: Its ends do not fully match the called genes, so a read error is possible. The chain uses TRBV7-2 and TRBJ2-5; D unresolved. Germline lookup yields CDR1 SGHTA and CDR2 FQGNSA. This CDR3 is built from 12 residues. The CDR3, as DNA: TGTGCCAGCAGCTTAGGTCAAGAGGCCCAATACTTC. This encodes CASSLGQEAQYF.

Details on this clonotype: One end of the junction does not line up with germline, which may come from a read error. The J gene is TRBJ1-3, the V gene TRBV7-2; no clear D gene. The CDR3 has 15 residues. Germline CDR1 SGHTA, CDR2 FQGNSA. DNA of the CDR3: TGTGCCAGCAGCCCAGCCGGGATCCCTGGAAACACCATACATTTT. Its protein is CASSPAGIPGNTIHF.

This clonotype has at least ten counts. This sequence joins TRBV12-3 or TRBV12-4 and TRBJ1-5; 10 bases are shared with TRBD1. Unmatched junction bases numbered 2, after V lost 2 bases and J lost 7 bases. The CDR3 has 14 residues. As DNA, the CDR3 is TGTGCCAGCAGTTTAAGGGACAGGGGACAGCCCCAGCATTTT. Translation: CASSLRDRGQPQHF.